A single sample is the source of the 12 T cell receptor beta chains below, sequenced in a study of CD8 T cells in Susac syndrome. After extraction with the RNeasy kit, about 0.5 to 1 ug of the RNA was reverse transcribed using random hexamers. TCRdb ran MiXCR on the immunoSEQ multiplex PCR reads and lists one entry per CDR3 protein. The data hold 80,000 to 95,000 distinct CDR3 sequences, with 85% to 95% observed a single time. Sequencing was done on a sample of CD8+ T cells from PBMCs. The source of these receptors is a human donor with Susac syndrome.

V is TRBV28 and J is TRBJ2-1; 9 bases are shared with TRBD2. The CDR3 consists of 15 residues. Germline assignment: CDR1 MDHEN and CDR2 SYDVKM. V was clipped by 8 bases and J by 5 bases; unmatched bases: 10. CDR3 amino acids: CASGKIAGVHNEQFF. CDR3 in DNA: TGTGCCAGCGGGAAAATAGCGGGAGTTCACAATGAGCAGTTCTTC.

This chain links TRBV5-6 with TRBJ1-6; the D gene is possibly TRBD1 (5 bases). V gave up 3 bases and J gave up 13 bases, with 20 bases separating them. The CDR3 loop spans 15 amino acids. Germline CDR1 is SGHDT and CDR2 is YYEEEE. The CDR3 coding sequence is TGTGCCAGCAGCTCTCCCCGGGGGACGGCCATTCCCCTCCACTTT. Translation: CASSSPRGTAIPLHF.

A single count supports this clonotype. CDR3 bases: TGTGCCACCAGCAGAGATGAGGTCGGATATGCCAACGTCCTGACTTTC. This gives the protein CATSRDEVGYANVLTF. The genes are TRBV15 and TRBJ2-6, with D hard to call. The germline CDR1 and CDR2 sequences are LNHNV and YYDKDF (reference sequence). The CDR3 loop spans 16 amino acids. V was cut by 0 bases and J by 7 bases, with 13 bases left in between.

The chain combines TRBV20-1 with TRBJ2-1, with TRBD2 identical over 9 bases. After removal of 3 bases from V and 9 bases from J, the junction contained 12 bases not matched to a gene. Germline assignment: CDR1 DFQATT and CDR2 SNEGSKA (reference sequence). The CDR3 runs to 15 residues. The CDR3 region is CSASGLGLATVEQFF. Written as DNA, the CDR3 is TGCAGTGCTAGCGGTTTAGGACTAGCGACGGTTGAGCAGTTCTTC.

This sequence joins TRBV10-3 and TRBJ2-1; 7 bases agree with TRBD1. The V segment lost 6 bases and the J segment 4 bases; nucleotides outside the gene matches: 12. The CDR3 extends over 16 amino acids. Germline V gives CDR1 ENHRY, CDR2 SYGVKD. This CDR3 reads CAISDAKGATYNEQFF. As DNA, the CDR3 is TGTGCCATCAGCGACGCGAAGGGGGCAACGTACAATGAGCAGTTCTTC.

The V gene is TRBV5-1, the J gene TRBJ2-5; 7 positions match TRBD1. The length of the CDR3 is 16 residues. Germline trimming cut 4 bases from V and 3 bases from J; bases unmatched to any gene: 12. CDR1 SGHRS and CDR2 YFSETQ come from the germline V gene. As DNA, the CDR3 is TGCGCCAGCAGCCTCCAGGGGGTTCTGGGAGAAGAGACCCAGTACTTC. Translating it yields CASSLQGVLGEETQYF.

V is TRBV5-6 and J is TRBJ2-1; tentative D call: TRBD1 (5 bases). The CDR3 has 14 amino acids. Germline V gene data show CDR1 as SGHDT and CDR2 as YYEEEE. V gave up 2 bases and J gave up 0 bases, with 6 bases separating them. The chain's CDR3 is CASSLTGSYNEQFF. CDR3 sequence (DNA): TGTGCCAGCAGCTTAACAGGCTCCTACAATGAGCAGTTCTTC.

This chain uses TRBV25-1 with TRBJ1-6, with 7 bases lining up with TRBD1. V gave up 4 bases and J gave up 4 bases; unmatched junction bases: 10. The CDR3 is 17 residues long. The germline V gene encodes CDR1 MGHDK and CDR2 SYGVNS. The CDR3 region is CASSGPTGLDYNSPLHF. The DNA of the CDR3 is TGTGCCAGCAGTGGCCCGACAGGGCTTGATTATAATTCACCCCTCCACTTT.

This clonotype has just one count. The CDR3: CASSKDREDQPQHF. The CDR3 nucleotides read TGTGCCAGCAGTAAAGACAGGGAAGATCAGCCCCAGCATTTT. The chain employs TRBV12-3 or TRBV12-4 and TRBJ1-5; 7 bases are shared with TRBD1. The CDR3 consists of 14 residues. After removal of 5 bases from V and 5 bases from J, the junction contained 6 bases not matched to a gene.

The chain recombines TRBV12-3 or TRBV12-4 with TRBJ2-7; D is ambiguous. Trimming took off 0 bases at V and 6 bases at J, with 9 bases between the two ends. This CDR3 contains 13 residues. The CDR3 sequence is CASSLALNGEQYF. The CDR3 DNA reads TGTGCCAGCAGTTTAGCGTTAAACGGCGAGCAGTACTTC.

V is TRBV6-6 and J is TRBJ2-1; D gene ambiguous. The length of the CDR3 is 11 residues. V was trimmed by 2 bases and J by 9 bases, leaving 5 bases between them. Per germline, CDR1 MNHNY and CDR2 SVGAGI (reference sequence). CDR3 amino acids: CASSYMGEQFF. CDR3 coding DNA: TGTGCCAGCAGTTACATGGGTGAGCAGTTCTTC.

This clonotype was counted once. The J gene is TRBJ1-1, the V gene TRBV30, with a tentative D call TRBD1 (5 bases). The CDR3 runs 13 residues. CDR1 is GTSNPN and CDR2 is SVGIG in the germline V gene (reference sequence). V gave up 4 bases and J gave up 2 bases, with 11 bases separating them. The CDR3 loop is CAWTSDRNTEAFF. The CDR3, as DNA: TGTGCCTGGACCTCAGACAGAAACACTGAAGCTTTCTTT.